This T cell receptor beta chain derives from a study of T cells in Graves' hyperthyroidism and ophthalmopathy. Study observations and caveats: Ophthalmopathy was identified by the model a median around 6 months ahead of onset.

The V and J ends lost 3 bases and 8 bases respectively, with 19 bases between them. Germline V CDR1 and CDR2: MNHNS, SASEGT. The CDR3 is 15 amino acids. This clonotype was counted at least ten times. Its matching antigen is unknown. Amplified TCR beta CDR3 regions came from RNA transcripts. Initially, a first-round RT-PCR of the TCR CDR3 employed the HTBI primer set. TCRdb re-derived calls from the multiplex PCR reads in MiXCR, one entry per CDR3 protein. The repertoire holds 490,000 or so distinct CDR3 sequences, more than 15% seen once, with approximately 30% in the top ten. This chain uses TRBV6-1 with TRBJ1-2; D is perhaps TRBD1 (5 bases). The source of this sequence is a woman between 25 and 40 years old with Graves' ophthalmopathy. The sample comprised blood. The chain's CDR3 is CASSDPPSGYLGYTF. DNA for the CDR3: TGTGCCAGCAGTGATCCCCCGTCAGGGTACTTAGGCTACACCTTC.